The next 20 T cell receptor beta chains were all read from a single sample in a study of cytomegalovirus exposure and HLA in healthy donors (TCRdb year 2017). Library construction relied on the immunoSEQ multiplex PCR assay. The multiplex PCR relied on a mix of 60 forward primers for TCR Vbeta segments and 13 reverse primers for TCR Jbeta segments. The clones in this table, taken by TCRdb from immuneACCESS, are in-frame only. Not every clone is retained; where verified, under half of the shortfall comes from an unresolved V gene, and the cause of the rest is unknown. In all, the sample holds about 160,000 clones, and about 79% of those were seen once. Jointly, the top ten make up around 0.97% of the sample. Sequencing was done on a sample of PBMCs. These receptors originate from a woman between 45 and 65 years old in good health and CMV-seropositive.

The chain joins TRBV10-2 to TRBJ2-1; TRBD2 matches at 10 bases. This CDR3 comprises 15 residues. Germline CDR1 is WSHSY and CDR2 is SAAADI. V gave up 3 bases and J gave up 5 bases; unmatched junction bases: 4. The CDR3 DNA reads TGCGCCAGCAGTGACCTAGCGGGGGCTAACAATGAGCAGTTCTTC. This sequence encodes CASSDLAGANNEQFF.

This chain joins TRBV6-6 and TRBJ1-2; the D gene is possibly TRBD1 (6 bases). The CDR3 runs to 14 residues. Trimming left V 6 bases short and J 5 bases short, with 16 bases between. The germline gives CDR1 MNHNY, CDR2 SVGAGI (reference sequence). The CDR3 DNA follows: TGTGCCAGCAGGGACAGCCGCGCGGGTTATGGCTACACCTTC. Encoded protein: CASRDSRAGYGYTF.

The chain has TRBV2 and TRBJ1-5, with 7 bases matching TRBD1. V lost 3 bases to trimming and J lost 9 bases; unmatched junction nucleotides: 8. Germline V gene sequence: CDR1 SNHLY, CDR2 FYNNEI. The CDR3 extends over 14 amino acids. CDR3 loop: CASSEDRYRRPQHF. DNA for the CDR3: TGTGCCAGCAGTGAGGACAGGTACCGACGGCCCCAGCATTTT.

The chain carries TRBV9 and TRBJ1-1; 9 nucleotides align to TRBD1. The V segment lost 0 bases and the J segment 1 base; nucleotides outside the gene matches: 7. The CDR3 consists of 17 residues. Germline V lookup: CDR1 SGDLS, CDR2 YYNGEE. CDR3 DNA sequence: TGTGCCAGCAGCGTAGGGACAGGGGCCGTAGCGAACACTGAAGCTTTCTTT. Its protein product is CASSVGTGAVANTEAFF.

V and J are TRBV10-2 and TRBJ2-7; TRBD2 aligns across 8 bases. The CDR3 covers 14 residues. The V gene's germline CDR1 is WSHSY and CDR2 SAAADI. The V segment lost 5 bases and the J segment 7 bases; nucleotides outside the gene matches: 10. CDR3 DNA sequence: TGCGCCAGCAGTACCGGACTAGCCTTGGAGGAGCAGTACTTC. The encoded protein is CASSTGLALEEQYF.

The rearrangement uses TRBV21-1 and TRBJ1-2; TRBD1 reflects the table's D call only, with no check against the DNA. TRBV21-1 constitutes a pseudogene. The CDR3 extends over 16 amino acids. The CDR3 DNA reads TGTGCCAGCAGCCAAACCCGCTGGAACAGGGGGCTCGGCTACACCTTC. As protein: CASSQTRWNRGLGYTF.

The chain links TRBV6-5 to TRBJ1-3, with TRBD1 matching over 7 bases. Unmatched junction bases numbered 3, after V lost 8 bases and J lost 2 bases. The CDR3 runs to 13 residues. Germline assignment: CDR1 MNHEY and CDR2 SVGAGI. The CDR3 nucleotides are TGTGCCAGCTACAGGGGCCCTGGAAACACCATATATTTT. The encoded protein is CASYRGPGNTIYF.

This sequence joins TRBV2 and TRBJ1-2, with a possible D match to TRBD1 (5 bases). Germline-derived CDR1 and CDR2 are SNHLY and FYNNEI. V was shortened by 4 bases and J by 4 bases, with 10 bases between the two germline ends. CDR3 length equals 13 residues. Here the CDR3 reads CASSVSGSYGYTF. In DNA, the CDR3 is TGTGCCAGCAGTGTCTCAGGGTCCTATGGCTACACCTTC. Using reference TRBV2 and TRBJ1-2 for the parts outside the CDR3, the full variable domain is EPEVTQTPSHQVTQMGQEVILRCVPISNHLYFYWYRQILGQKVEFLVSFYNNEISEKSEIFDDQFSVERPDGSNFTLKIRSTKLEDSAMYFCASSVSGSYGYTFGSGTRLTVV.

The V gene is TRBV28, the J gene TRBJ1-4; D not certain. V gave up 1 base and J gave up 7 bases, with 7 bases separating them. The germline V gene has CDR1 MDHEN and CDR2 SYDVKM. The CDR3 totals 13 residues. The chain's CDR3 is CASSLSPREKLFF. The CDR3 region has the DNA TGTGCCAGCAGTTTATCCCCTCGTGAAAAACTGTTTTTT.

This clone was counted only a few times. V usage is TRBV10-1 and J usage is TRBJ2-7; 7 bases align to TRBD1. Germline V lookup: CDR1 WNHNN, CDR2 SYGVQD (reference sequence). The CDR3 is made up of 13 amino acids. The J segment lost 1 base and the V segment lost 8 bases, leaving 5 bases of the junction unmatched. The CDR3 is CASGGTESYEQYF. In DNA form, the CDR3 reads TGCGCCAGCGGTGGGACAGAATCCTACGAGCAGTACTTC.

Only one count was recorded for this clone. The CDR3 DNA reads as TGTGCCAGCAGTTCGACTAGCGCAGAGACCCAGTACTTC. Its protein is CASSSTSAETQYF. The V gene is TRBV6-6, the J gene TRBJ2-5; 8 bases fit TRBD2. With 4 bases clipped from V and 4 bases from J, the junction kept 2 bases outside the gene matches. Germline V CDR1 and CDR2: MNHNY, SVGAGI (reference sequence). This CDR3 spans 13 amino acids.

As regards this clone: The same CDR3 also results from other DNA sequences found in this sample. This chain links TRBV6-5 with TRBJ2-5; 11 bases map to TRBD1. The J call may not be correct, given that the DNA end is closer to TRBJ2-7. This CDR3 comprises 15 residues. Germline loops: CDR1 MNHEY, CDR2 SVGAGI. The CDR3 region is CASSYSGTGGYEQYF. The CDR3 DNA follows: TGTGCCAGCAGTTACTCGGGGACAGGGGGGTACGAGCAGTACTTC.

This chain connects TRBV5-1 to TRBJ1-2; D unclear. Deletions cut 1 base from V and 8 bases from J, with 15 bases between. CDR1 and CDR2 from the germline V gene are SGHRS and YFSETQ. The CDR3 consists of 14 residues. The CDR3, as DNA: TGCGCCAGCAGCTTGCTGTCGGTGGAGGAGGGCTACACCTTC. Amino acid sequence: CASSLLSVEEGYTF.

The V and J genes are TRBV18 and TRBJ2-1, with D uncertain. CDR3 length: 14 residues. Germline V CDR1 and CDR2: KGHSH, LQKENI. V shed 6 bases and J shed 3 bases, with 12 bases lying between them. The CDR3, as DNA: TGTGCCAGCTCGGAGACGGTCAACTACAATGAGCAGTTCTTC. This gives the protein CASSETVNYNEQFF. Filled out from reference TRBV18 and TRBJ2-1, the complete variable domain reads NAGVMQNPRHLVRRRGQEARLRCSPMKGHSHVYWYRQLPEEGLKFMVYLQKENIIDESGMPKERFSAEFPKEGPSILRIQQVVRGDSAAYFCASSETVNYNEQFFGPGTRLTVL.

The chain's CDR3 is CASSLVTTTYEQYF. CDR3 sequence (DNA): TGTGCCAGCAGCTTAGTCACAACCACCTACGAGCAGTACTTC. The V gene is TRBV7-2, the J gene TRBJ2-7; D remains ambiguous. Germline V CDR1 and CDR2: SGHTA, FQGNSA. The CDR3 totals 14 residues. V lost 1 base and J lost 2, with 9 bases in between.

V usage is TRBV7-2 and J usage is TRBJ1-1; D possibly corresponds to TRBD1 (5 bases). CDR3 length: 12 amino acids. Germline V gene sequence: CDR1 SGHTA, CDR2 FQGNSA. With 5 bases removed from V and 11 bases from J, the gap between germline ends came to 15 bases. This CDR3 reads CASSQRTGRAFF. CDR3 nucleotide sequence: TGTGCCAGCAGCCAGCGTACAGGCCGGGCTTTCTTT.

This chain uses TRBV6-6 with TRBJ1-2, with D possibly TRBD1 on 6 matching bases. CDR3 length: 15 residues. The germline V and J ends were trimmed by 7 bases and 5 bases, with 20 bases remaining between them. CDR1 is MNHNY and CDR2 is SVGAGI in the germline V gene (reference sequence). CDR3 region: CASKPNRDLRYGYTF. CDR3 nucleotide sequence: TGTGCCAGCAAACCTAACAGGGATCTCCGGTATGGCTACACCTTC.

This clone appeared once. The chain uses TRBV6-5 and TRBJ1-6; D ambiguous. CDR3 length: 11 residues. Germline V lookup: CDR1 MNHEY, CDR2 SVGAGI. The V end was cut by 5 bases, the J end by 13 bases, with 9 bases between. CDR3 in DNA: TGTGCCAGCAGTGAGGCGGGGCCCCTCCACTTT. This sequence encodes CASSEAGPLHF.

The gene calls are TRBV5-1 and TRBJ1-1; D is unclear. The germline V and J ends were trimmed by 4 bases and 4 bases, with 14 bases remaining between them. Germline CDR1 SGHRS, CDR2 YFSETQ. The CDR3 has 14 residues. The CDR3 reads CASSTSTGSTEAFF. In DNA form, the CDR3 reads TGCGCCAGCAGCACTTCGACGGGAAGCACTGAAGCTTTCTTT.

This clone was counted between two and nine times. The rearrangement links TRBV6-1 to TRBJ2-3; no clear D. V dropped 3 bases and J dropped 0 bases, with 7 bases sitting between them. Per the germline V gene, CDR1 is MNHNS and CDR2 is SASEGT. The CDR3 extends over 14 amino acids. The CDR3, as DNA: TGTGCCAGCAGTGACAGGTTTAGCACAGATACGCAGTATTTT. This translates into CASSDRFSTDTQYF.